This T cell receptor (beta chain) was identified in a study of T cells in Graves' hyperthyroidism and ophthalmopathy. Study in general: It was at initial diagnosis, before any treatment, that peripheral blood was collected.

This clonotype has a single count. Exclusion criteria comprised uncontrolled infection, other autoimmune disease, pregnancy or lactation. Clinical symptoms, serum thyroxine and TRAb, thyroid ultrasound and orbital computed tomography were used for the diagnoses. Trimming left V 5 bases short and J 4 bases short, with 14 bases between. This CDR3 is built from 14 residues. CDR1 is SGHTA, CDR2 FQGNSA, per germline. RNA transcripts gave rise to amplified TCR beta CDR3 regions. RT-PCR in the first round (using the HTBI primer set) targeted the TCR CDR3. TCRdb fed the multiplex PCR reads into MiXCR, producing one record per CDR3 protein. The table has hundreds of thousands of distinct CDR3 sequences, more than 30% seen once.

The TCR sequence derives from a man younger than 35 with Graves' hyperthyroidism. Sequenced input: blood. The chain couples TRBV7-2 to TRBJ1-1, with D perhaps matching TRBD1 (6 bases). The CDR3 here is CASSLQGGITEAFF. CDR3 nucleotides: TGTGCCAGCAGCCTTCAAGGGGGAATCACTGAAGCTTTCTTT.